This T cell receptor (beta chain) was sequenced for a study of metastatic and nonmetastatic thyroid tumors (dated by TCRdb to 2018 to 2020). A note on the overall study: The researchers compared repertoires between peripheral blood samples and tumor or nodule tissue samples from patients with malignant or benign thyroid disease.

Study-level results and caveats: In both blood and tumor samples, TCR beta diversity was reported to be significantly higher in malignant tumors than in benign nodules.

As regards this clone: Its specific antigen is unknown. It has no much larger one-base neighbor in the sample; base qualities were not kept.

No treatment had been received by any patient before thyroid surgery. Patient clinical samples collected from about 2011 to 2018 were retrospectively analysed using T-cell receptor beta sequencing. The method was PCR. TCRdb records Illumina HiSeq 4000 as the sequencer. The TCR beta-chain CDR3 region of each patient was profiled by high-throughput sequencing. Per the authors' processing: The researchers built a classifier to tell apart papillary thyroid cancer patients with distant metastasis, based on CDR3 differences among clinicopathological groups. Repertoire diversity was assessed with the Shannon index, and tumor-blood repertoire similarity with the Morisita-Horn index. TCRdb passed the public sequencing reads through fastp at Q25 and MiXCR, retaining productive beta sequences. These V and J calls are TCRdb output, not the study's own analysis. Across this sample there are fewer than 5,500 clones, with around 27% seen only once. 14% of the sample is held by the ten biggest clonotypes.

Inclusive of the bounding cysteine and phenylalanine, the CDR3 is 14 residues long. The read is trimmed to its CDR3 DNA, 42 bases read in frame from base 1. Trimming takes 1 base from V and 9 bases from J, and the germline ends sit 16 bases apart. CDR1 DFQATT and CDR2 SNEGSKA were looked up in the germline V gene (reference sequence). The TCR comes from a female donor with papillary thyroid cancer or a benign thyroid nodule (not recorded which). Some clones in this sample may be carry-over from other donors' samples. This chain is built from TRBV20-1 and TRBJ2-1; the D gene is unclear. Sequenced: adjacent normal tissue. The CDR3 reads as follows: CSARGPGPPPEQFF. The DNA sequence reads TGCAGTGCTAGAGGCCCGGGTCCACCCCCTGAGCAGTTCTTC.